The 14 T cell receptor beta chains in this list originate from one sample, sequenced in a study of shared clonotypes between healthy human individuals. Only in-frame clones appear in the TCRdb table, and some are missing; sequencing was by immunoSEQ multiplex PCR. Of about 2.1 million clones in the sample, just over 90% were seen once. Terminally differentiated effector memory CD45RA+ cells were excluded from the naive CD8 cells, which were CD45RO-negative and positively selected for CCR7. Sequenced sample: naive CD8+ T cells from PBMCs. These receptors came from a man between 18 and 35 years old in good health. Some clones in this sample may be carry-over from other donors' samples.

With regard to this clone: Other DNA sequences in the same sample also yield this CDR3. The V gene is TRBV7-9, the J gene TRBJ2-7; D uncertain. V was clipped by 1 base and J by 7 bases, with 8 bases between them. The CDR3 loop spans 12 amino acids. Germline CDR1 SEHNR, CDR2 FQNEAQ (reference sequence). CDR3 loop: CASSLGTREQYF. CDR3 nucleotides: TGTGCCAGCAGCTTAGGCACGAGAGAGCAGTACTTC.

V is TRBV7-9 and J is TRBJ2-7, with D perhaps matching TRBD2 (5 bases). The germline CDR1 and CDR2 sequences are SEHNR and FQNEAQ (reference sequence). The CDR3 is 15 residues long. V was pared by 5 bases and J by 4 bases, with 18 bases between. The CDR3 protein is CASSVSVLGSYEQYF. The CDR3 DNA sequence: TGTGCCAGCAGCGTTAGCGTTCTCGGTTCTTACGAGCAGTACTTC.

This clone was picked up one time. The chain carries TRBV9 and TRBJ2-1; D tentatively reads TRBD1 or TRBD2 (6 bases each). V was cut by 4 bases and J by 5 bases, with 16 bases left in between. CDR3 length equals 15 residues. From germline, CDR1 is SGDLS and CDR2 YYNGEE. CDR3: CASSPRGDAHNEQFF. The CDR3 DNA reads as TGTGCCAGCAGCCCGAGGGGGGACGCCCACAATGAGCAGTTCTTC.

V and J are TRBV5-4 and TRBJ2-1, with no clear D. V was cut by 2 bases and J by 7 bases, with 4 bases left in between. CDR1 is SGHNT and CDR2 is YYREEE in the germline V gene (reference sequence). The CDR3 extends over 11 amino acids. CDR3 in DNA: TGTGCCAGCAGCTTCCGGAATGAGCAGTTCTTC. Translating gives CASSFRNEQFF.

The chain uses TRBV15 and TRBJ2-3, with a weak D call TRBD2 (6 bases). Trimming cost V 3 bases and J 6 bases, with 7 bases left between them. The CDR3 runs to 12 residues. CDR1 and CDR2 from the germline V gene are LNHNV and YYDKDF (reference sequence). In nucleotides, the CDR3 is TGTGCCACCAGCAGCGGGGGTGATACGCAGTATTTT. This gives the protein CATSSGGDTQYF.

This chain connects TRBV10-1 to TRBJ2-7; 8 bases are a match to TRBD1. The CDR3 totals 13 residues. The J segment lost 4 bases and the V segment lost 7 bases, leaving 6 bases of the junction unmatched. Germline-derived CDR1 and CDR2 are WNHNN and SYGVQD (reference sequence). The CDR3 spells CASTDRGNYEQYF. The DNA of the CDR3 is TGCGCCAGCACAGACAGGGGCAATTACGAGCAGTACTTC.

The V gene is TRBV5-5, the J gene TRBJ2-5; 9 positions match TRBD2. The better agreement between TRBJ2-7 and the DNA end casts doubt on the J call. The V gene's germline CDR1 is SGHKS and CDR2 YYEKEE (reference sequence). The CDR3 runs to 17 residues. CDR3 DNA sequence: TGTGCCAGCAGCCTTAGCGGGAGTGCGGTTTTCTCCTACGAGCAGTACTTC. Protein product: CASSLSGSAVFSYEQYF.

The V and J genes are TRBV12-5 and TRBJ2-1; 9 bases line up with TRBD1. Germline V gives CDR1 LGHNT, CDR2 FRNRAP. The CDR3 runs 16 residues. The trim removed 4 bases at V and 4 bases at J, leaving 8 bases unmatched. CDR3 sequence reads: CASGSTPGQGYNEQFF. The CDR3 DNA sequence: TGTGCTAGTGGTTCCACACCGGGACAGGGATACAATGAGCAGTTCTTC.

This chain links TRBV2 with TRBJ2-7; no reliable D call. The length of the CDR3 is 12 residues. CDR1 and CDR2 (germline): SNHLY, FYNNEI. With 6 bases removed from V and 2 bases from J, the gap between germline ends came to 8 bases. In DNA, the CDR3 is TGTGCCAGCAGCGTAAATACCTACGAGCAGTACTTC. Protein: CASSVNTYEQYF.

The chain carries TRBV7-8 and TRBJ2-3, with TRBD1 matching over 10 bases. V trimming: 4 bases; J trimming: 6 bases; junction bases outside the gene matches: 10. Germline V gene data show CDR1 as SGHVS and CDR2 as FQNEAQ. The CDR3 consists of 16 residues. CDR3 nucleotides: TGTGCCAGCAGCTCCCGGGACAGGGGTACGTGGGATACGCAGTATTTT. Its translation: CASSSRDRGTWDTQYF.

The chain uses TRBV27 and TRBJ2-1; a weak D match, TRBD1 (5 bases). V lost 5 bases and J lost 2, with 19 bases in between. Germline CDR1 and CDR2: MNHEY and SMNVEV (reference sequence). The CDR3 has 17 residues. CDR3 amino acids: CASSLIQGSFPYNEQFF. DNA for the CDR3: TGTGCCAGCAGTCTCATCCAGGGCTCCTTCCCCTACAATGAGCAGTTCTTC.

The chain couples TRBV5-5 to TRBJ1-5; weak D call: TRBD1 (5 bases). The CDR3 is 15 amino acids. Germline V gene sequence: CDR1 SGHKS, CDR2 YYEKEE (reference sequence). Trimming removed 5 bases at V and 0 bases at J, with 12 bases between. CDR3 bases: TGTGCCAGCAGATCAGGGCTAAGTAGCAATCAGCCCCAGCATTTT. It specifies CASRSGLSSNQPQHF.

The chain employs TRBV7-9 and TRBJ2-7; D may match TRBD1 or TRBD2 (6 bases each). V was shortened by 5 bases and J by 1 base, with 12 bases between the two germline ends. The CDR3 runs 14 residues. The germline V gene has CDR1 SEHNR and CDR2 FQNEAQ (reference sequence). The CDR3 reads CASSPGAGSYEQYF. As DNA, the CDR3 is TGTGCCAGCAGCCCGGGGGCAGGTTCCTACGAGCAGTACTTC.

The chain combines TRBV7-8 with TRBJ2-7; a possible D gene is TRBD2 (7 bases). CDR1 is SGHVS and CDR2 is FQNEAQ in the germline V gene. The CDR3 has 16 residues. The V and J ends lost 1 base and 0 bases respectively, with 13 bases between them. The CDR3 here is CASSLVAGASSYEQYF. The CDR3 DNA reads TGTGCCAGCAGCTTAGTGGCGGGGGCGAGCTCCTACGAGCAGTACTTC.